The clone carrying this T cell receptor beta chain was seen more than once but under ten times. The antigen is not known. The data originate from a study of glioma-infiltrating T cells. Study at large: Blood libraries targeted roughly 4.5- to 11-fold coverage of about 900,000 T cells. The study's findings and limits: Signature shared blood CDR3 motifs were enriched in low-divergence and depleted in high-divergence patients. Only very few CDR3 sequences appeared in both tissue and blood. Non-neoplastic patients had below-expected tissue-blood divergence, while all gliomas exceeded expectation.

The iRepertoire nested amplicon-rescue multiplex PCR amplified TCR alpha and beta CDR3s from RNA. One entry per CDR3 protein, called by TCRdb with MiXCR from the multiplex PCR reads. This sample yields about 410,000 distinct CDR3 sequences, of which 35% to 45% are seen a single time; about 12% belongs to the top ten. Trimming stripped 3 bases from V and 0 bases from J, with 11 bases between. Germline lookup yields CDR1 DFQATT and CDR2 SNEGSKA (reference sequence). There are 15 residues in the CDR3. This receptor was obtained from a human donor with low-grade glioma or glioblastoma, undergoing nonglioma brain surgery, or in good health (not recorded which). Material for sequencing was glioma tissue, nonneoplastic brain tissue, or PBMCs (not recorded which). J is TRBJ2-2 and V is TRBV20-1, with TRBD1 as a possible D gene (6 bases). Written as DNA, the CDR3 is TGCAGTGCTAGGACGACAGGAGCGAACACCGGGGAGCTGTTTTTT. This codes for CSARTTGANTGELFF.